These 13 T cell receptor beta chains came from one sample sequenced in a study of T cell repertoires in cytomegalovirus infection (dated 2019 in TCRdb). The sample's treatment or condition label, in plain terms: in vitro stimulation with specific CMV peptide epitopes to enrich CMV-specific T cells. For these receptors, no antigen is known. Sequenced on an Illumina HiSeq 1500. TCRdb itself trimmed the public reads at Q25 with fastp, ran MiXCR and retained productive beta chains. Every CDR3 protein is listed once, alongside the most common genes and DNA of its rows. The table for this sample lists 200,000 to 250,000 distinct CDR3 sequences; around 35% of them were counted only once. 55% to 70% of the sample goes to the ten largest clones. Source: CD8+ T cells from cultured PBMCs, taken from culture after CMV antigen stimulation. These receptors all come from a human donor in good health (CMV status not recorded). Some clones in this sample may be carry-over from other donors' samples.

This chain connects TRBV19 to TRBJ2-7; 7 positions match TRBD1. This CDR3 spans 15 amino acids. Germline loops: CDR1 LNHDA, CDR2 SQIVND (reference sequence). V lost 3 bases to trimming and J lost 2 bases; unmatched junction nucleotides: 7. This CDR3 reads CASSMAGTATYEQYF. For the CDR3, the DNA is TGTGCCAGTAGTATGGCCGGGACAGCGACCTACGAGCAGTACTTC.

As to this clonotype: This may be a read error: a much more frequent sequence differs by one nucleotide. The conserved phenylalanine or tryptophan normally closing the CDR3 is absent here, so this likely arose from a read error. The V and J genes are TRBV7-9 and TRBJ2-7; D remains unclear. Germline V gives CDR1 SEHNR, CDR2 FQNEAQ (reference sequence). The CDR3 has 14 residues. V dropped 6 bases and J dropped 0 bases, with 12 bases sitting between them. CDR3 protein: CASSLLPYSYEQYL. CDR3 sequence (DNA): TGTGCCAGCAGTTTACTACCCTACTCCTACGAGCAGTACTTA.

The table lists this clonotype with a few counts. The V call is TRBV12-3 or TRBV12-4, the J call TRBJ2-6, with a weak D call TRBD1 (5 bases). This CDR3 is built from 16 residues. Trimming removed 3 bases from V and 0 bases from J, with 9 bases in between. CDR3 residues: CASSFRQYSGANVLTF. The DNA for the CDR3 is TGTGCCAGCAGTTTCAGACAGTACTCTGGGGCCAACGTCCTGACTTTC.

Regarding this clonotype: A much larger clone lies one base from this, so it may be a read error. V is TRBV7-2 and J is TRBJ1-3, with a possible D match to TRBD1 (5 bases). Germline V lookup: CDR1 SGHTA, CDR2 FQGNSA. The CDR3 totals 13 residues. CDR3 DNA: TGTGCCAGCAGCTTGGGGGTAGGAAACACCGTATATTTT. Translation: CASSLGVGNTVYF.

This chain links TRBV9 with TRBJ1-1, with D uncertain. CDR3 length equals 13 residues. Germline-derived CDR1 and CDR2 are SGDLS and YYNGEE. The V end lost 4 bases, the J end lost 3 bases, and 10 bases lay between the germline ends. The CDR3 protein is CASSPWKDTEAFF. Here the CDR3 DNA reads TGTGCCAGCAGCCCATGGAAAGACACTGAAGCTTTCTTT.

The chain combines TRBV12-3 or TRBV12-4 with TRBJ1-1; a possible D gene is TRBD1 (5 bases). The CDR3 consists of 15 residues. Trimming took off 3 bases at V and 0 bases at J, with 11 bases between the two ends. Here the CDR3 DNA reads TGTGCCAGCAGTTTGGGGCCAGGCTTGAACACTGAAGCTTTCTTT. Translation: CASSLGPGLNTEAFF.

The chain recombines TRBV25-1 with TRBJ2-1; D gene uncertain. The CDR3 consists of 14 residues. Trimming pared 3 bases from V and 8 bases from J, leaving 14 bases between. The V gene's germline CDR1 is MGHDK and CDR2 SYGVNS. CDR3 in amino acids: CASSEHHLTDEQFF. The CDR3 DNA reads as TGTGCCAGCAGTGAGCACCATCTTACTGATGAGCAGTTCTTC. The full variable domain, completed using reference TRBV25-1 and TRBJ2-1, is EADIYQTPRYLVIGTGKKITLECSQTMGHDKMYWYQQDPGMELHLIHYSYGVNSTEKGDLSSESTVSRIRTEHFPLTLESARPSHTSQYLCASSEHHLTDEQFFGPGTRLTVL.

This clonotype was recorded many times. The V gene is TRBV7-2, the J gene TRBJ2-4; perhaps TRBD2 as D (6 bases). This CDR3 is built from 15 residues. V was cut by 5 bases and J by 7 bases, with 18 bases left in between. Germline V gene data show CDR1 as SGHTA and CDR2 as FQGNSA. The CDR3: CASSQTGGPGNIQYF. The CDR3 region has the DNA TGTGCCAGCAGCCAAACAGGAGGGCCGGGGAACATTCAGTACTTC.

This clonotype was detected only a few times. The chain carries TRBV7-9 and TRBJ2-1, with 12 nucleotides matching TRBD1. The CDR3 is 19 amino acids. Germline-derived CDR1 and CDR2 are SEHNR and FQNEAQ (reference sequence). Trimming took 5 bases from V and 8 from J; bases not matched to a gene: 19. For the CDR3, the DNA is TGTGCCAGCAGCCTTCCCGGGACAGGGGGCGCGGTAAAAAAGGATGAGCAGTTCTTC. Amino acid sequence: CASSLPGTGGAVKKDEQFF.

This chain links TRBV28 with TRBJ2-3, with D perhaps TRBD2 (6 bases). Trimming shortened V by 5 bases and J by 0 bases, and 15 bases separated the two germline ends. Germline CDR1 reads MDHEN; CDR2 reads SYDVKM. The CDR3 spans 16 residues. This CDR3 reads CASSTRASVSTDTQYF. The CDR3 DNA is TGTGCCAGCAGTACCAGGGCTAGCGTGAGCACAGATACGCAGTATTTT.

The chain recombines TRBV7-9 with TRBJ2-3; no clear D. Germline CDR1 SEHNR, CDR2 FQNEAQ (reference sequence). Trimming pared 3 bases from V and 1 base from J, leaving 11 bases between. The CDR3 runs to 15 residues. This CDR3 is CASSFHPKGTDTQYF. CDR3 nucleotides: TGTGCCAGCAGCTTCCACCCGAAGGGCACAGATACGCAGTATTTT.

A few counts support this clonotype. The CDR3 loop reads CASIRRASALNTGELFF. CDR3 sequence (DNA): TGTGCCAGCATTCGACGGGCTAGCGCCCTAAACACCGGGGAGCTGTTTTTT. The chain combines TRBV27 with TRBJ2-2, with D possibly TRBD2 on 6 matching bases. CDR1 is MNHEY and CDR2 is SMNVEV in the germline V gene (reference sequence). The ends were cut back, 7 bases at V and 2 bases at J, with 20 bases in the middle. The CDR3 has 17 amino acids.

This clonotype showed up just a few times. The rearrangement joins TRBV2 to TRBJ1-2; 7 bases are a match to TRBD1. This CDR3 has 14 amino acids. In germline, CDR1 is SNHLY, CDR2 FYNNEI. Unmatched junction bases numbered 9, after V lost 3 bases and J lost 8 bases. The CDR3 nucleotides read TGTGCCAGCAGTGACAGGACAGGACGGGAAGGCTACACCTTC. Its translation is CASSDRTGREGYTF.